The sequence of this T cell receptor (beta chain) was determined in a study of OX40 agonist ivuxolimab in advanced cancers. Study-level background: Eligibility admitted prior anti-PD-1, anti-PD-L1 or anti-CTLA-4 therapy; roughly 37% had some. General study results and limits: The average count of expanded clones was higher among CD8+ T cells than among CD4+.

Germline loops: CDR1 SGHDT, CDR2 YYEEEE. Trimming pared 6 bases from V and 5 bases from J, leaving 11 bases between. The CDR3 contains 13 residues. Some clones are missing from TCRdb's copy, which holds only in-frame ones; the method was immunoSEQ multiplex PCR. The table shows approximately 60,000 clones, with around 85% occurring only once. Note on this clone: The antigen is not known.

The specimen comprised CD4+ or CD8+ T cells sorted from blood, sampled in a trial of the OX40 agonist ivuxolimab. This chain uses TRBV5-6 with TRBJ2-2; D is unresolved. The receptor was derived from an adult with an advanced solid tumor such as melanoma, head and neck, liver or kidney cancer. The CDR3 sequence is CASTWVGTGELFF. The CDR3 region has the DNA TGTGCCAGCACCTGGGTGGGGACCGGGGAGCTGTTTTTT.